The rows below give T cell receptor beta chains drawn from one sample of a study of early T cells in non-severe SARS-CoV-2 infection. TCRdb analysed the 5' RACE reads with MiXCR anew, one entry per CDR3 protein. The data hold about 44,000 distinct CDR3 sequences, with about a quarter observed a single time. Sequencing used whole blood, obtained at baseline. These receptors were collected from an adult who was a healthcare worker with PCR-confirmed SARS-CoV-2 infection or an uninfected control (not recorded which). CDR3s include the opening cysteine and the closing phenylalanine or tryptophan. The D gene is left open where the match is weak. Not all rows give a size; the values are once, few, many and, for expanded clones, a class.

d_call,clone_size,cdr3_length,j_call,v_call,cdr3_aa,cdr3_nt
.,.,15,TRBJ1-5,TRBV20-1,CSASSYSPRNQPQHF,TGCAGTGCTAGTTCCTATAGTCCTAGAAATCAGCCCCAGCATTTT
.,few,15,TRBJ2-7,TRBV12-3/TRBV12-4,CASSSGGWGTYEQYF,TGTGCCAGCAGCTCCGGGGGCTGGGGTACCTACGAGCAGTACTTC
.,.,14,TRBJ2-6,TRBV25-1,CASSEAFGANVLTF,TGTGCCAGCAGTGAGGCCTTTGGGGCCAACGTCCTGACTTTC
.,many,12,TRBJ1-1,TRBV5-4,CASSPLNTEAFF,TGTGCCAGCAGCCCCTTGAACACTGAAGCTTTCTTT
.,few,12,TRBJ1-2,TRBV12-3/TRBV12-4,CASSSQGRGYTF,TGTGCCAGCAGTTCGCAGGGTCGAGGCTACACCTTC
.,.,13,TRBJ1-1,TRBV7-6,CASSPPGDTEAFF,TGTGCCAGCAGCCCCCCGGGGGATACTGAAGCTTTCTTT
TRBD1,.,15,TRBJ1-6,TRBV30,CAWSLSGQGRSPLHF,TGTGCCTGGAGTCTCTCGGGACAGGGACGCTCACCCCTCCACTTT
.,.,14,TRBJ2-5,TRBV12-3/TRBV12-4,CASSLSRHQETQYF,TGTGCCAGCAGTTTAAGCAGGCACCAAGAGACCCAGTACTTC
TRBD2,.,15,TRBJ2-7,TRBV10-2,CASSGGLAGAREQYF,TGCGCCAGCAGTGGGGGACTAGCGGGGGCCCGAGAGCAGTACTTC
TRBD1,many,17,TRBJ1-3,TRBV5-4,CASSSRQGASSGNTIYF,TGTGCCAGCAGCTCCCGACAGGGGGCGAGCTCTGGAAACACCATATATTTT
.,few,14,TRBJ1-1,TRBV4-3,CASSQDSRVTEAFF,TGCGCCAGCAGCCAAGATTCAAGGGTCACTGAAGCTTTCTTT